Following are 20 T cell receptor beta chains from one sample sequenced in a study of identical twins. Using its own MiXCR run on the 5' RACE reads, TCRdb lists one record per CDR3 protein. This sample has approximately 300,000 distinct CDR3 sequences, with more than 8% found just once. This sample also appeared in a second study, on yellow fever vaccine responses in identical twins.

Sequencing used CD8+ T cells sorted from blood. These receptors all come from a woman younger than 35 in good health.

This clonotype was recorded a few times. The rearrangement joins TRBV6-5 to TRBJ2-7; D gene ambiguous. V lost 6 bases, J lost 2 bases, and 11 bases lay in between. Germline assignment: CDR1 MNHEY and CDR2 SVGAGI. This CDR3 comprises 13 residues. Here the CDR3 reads CASRYDGPYEQYF. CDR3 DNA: TGTGCCAGCAGATATGACGGACCCTACGAGCAGTACTTC.

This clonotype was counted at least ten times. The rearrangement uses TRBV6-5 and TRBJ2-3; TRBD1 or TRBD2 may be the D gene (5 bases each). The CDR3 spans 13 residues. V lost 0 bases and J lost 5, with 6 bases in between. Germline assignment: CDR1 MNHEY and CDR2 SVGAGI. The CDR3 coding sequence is TGTGCCAGCAGTTACTCGGGGGTAGATACGCAGTATTTT. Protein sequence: CASSYSGVDTQYF.

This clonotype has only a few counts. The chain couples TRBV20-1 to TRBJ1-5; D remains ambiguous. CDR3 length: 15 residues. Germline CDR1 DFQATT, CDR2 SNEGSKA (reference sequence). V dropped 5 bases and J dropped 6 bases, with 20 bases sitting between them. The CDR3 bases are TGCAGTGCTGAGGGTGGGGAAGGACTACGTCAGCCCCAGCATTTT. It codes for CSAEGGEGLRQPQHF.

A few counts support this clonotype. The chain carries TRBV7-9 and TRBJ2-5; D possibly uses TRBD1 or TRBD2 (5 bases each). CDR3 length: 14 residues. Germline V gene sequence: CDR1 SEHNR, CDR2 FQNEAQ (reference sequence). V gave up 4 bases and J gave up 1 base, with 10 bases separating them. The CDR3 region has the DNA TGTGCCAGCAGCTCCTGGGACCTCCAAGAGACCCAGTACTTC. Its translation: CASSSWDLQETQYF.

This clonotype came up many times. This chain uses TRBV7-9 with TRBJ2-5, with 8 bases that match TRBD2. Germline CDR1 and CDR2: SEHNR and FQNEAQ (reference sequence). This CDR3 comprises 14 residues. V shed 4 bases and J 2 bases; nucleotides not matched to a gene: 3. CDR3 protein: CASSSLAVQETQYF. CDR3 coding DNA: TGTGCCAGCAGCTCACTAGCGGTACAAGAGACCCAGTACTTC.

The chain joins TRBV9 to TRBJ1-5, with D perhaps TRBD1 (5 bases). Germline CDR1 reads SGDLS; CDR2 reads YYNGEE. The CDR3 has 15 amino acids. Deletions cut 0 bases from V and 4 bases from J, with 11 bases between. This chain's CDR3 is CASSVGDGHNQPQHF. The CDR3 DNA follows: TGTGCCAGCAGCGTAGGGGACGGACATAATCAGCCCCAGCATTTT.

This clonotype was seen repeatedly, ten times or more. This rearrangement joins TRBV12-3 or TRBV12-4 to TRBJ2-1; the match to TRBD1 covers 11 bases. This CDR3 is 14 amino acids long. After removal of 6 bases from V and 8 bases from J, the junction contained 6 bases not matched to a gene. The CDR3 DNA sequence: TGTGCCAGCAGCCCGGGACAGGGGGTGGATGAGCAGTTCTTC. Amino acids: CASSPGQGVDEQFF.

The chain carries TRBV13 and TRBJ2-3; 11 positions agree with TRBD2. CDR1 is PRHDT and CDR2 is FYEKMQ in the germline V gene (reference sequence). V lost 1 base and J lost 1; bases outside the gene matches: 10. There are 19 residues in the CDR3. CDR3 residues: CASSLDSLAGGLGTDTQYF. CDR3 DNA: TGTGCCAGCAGCTTAGACTCCCTAGCGGGAGGCTTGGGCACAGATACGCAGTATTTT.

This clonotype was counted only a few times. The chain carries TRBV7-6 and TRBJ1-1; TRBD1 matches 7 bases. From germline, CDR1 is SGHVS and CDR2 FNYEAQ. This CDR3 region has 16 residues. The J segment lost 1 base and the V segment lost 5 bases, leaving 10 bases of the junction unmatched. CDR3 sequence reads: CASSQTTGQSNTEAFF. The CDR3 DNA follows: TGTGCCAGCAGCCAAACAACGGGACAGTCGAACACTGAAGCTTTCTTT. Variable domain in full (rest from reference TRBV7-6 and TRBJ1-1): GAGVSQSPRYKVTKRGQDVALRCDPISGHVSLYWYRQALGQGPEFLTYFNYEAQQDKSGLPNDRFSAERPEGSISTLTIQRTEQRDSAMYRCASSQTTGQSNTEAFFGQGTRLTVV.

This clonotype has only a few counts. As DNA, the CDR3 is TGTGCCAGCAGGCCAGGGTGGAGCACAGATACGCAGTATTTT. Translation gives CASRPGWSTDTQYF. The V and J genes are TRBV27 and TRBJ2-3; possible D gene TRBD1, 5 bases. In germline, CDR1 is MNHEY, CDR2 SMNVEV (reference sequence). CDR3 length: 14 residues. V was clipped by 6 bases and J by 0 bases, with 10 bases between them.

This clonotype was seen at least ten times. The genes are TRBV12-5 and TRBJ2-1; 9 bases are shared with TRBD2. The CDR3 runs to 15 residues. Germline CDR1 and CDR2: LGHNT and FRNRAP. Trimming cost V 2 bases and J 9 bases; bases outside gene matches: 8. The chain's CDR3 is CASGLSLAGEAEQFF. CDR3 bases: TGTGCTAGTGGTTTGTCGTTAGCGGGAGAGGCTGAGCAGTTCTTC.

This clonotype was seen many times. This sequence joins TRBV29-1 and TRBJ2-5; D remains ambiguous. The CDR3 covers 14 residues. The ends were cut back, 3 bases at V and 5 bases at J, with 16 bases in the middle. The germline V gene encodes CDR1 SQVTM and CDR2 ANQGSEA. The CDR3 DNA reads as TGCAGCGTTGAGCAGCCCAACCTTAGGGAGACCCAGTACTTC. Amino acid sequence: CSVEQPNLRETQYF.

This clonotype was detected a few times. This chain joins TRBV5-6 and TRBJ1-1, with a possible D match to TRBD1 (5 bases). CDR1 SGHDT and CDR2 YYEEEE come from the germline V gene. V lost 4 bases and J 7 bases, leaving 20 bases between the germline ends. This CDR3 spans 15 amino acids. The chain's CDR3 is CASSPVDSGPLEAFF. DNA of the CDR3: TGTGCCAGCAGCCCGGTTGATTCGGGACCGCTTGAAGCTTTCTTT.

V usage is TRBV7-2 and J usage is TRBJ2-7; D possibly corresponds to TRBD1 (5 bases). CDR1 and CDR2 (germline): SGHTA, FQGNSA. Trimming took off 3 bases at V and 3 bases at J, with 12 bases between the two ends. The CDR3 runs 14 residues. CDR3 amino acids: CASSLRQFDYEQYF. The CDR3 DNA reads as TGTGCCAGCAGCTTGCGACAGTTCGACTACGAGCAGTACTTC.

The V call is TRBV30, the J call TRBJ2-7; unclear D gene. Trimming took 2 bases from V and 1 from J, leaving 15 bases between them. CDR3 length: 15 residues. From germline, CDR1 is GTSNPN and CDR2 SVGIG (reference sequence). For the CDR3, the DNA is TGTGCCTGGAGTAATAGCCTCGAAAGGTCCTACGAGCAGTACTTC. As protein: CAWSNSLERSYEQYF.

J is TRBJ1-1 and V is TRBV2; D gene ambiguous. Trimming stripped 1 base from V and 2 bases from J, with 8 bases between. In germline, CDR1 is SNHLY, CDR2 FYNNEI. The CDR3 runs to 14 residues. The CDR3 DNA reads TGTGCCAGCAGTGAAGAACAGAAAAACACTGAAGCTTTCTTT. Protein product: CASSEEQKNTEAFF. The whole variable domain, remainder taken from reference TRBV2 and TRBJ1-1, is EPEVTQTPSHQVTQMGQEVILRCVPISNHLYFYWYRQILGQKVEFLVSFYNNEISEKSEIFDDQFSVERPDGSNFTLKIRSTKLEDSAMYFCASSEEQKNTEAFFGQGTRLTVV.

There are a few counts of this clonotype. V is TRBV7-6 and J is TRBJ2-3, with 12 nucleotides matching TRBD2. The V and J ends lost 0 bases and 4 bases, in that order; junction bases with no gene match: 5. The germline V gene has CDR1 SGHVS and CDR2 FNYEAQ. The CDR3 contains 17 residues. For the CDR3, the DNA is TGTGCCAGCAGCTTAGCGCCCGGACTAGCGGGACCAGATACGCAGTATTTT. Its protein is CASSLAPGLAGPDTQYF. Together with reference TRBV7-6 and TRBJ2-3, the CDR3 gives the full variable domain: GAGVSQSPRYKVTKRGQDVALRCDPISGHVSLYWYRQALGQGPEFLTYFNYEAQQDKSGLPNDRFSAERPEGSISTLTIQRTEQRDSAMYRCASSLAPGLAGPDTQYFGPGTRLTVL.

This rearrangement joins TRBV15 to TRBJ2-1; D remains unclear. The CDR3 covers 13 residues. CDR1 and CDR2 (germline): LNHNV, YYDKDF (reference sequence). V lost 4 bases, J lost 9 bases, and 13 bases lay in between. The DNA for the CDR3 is TGTGCCACCAGCAAAGTAAGAGGTGGTGAGCAGTTCTTC. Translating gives CATSKVRGGEQFF.

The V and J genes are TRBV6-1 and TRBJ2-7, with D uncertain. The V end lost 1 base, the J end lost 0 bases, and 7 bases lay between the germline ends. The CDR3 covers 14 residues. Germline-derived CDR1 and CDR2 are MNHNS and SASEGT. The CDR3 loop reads CASSEVMGSYEQYF. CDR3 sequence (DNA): TGTGCCAGCAGTGAAGTCATGGGCTCCTACGAGCAGTACTTC.

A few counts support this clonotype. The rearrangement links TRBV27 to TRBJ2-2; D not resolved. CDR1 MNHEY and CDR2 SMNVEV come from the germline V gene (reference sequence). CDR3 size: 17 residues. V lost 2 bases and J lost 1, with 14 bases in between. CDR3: CASSLVGGRRNTGELFF. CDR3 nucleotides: TGTGCCAGCAGTTTAGTAGGTGGTAGGCGGAACACCGGGGAGCTGTTTTTT.